Reported below is one TCR beta chain. Its recognized antigen is unknown. Base qualities are not recorded, but no much larger clone differs from it by a single base. The record originates from a study of cytomegalovirus exposure and HLA in healthy donors (dated by TCRdb to about 2017). Broadly, across the study: An earlier analysis of roughly 500 of the donors reported 250 to 300 Gb of sequence data and about 100 million unique TCR beta sequences from about 179 million T cells. In a later genetic analysis, genome-wide SNP genotypes for about 55% of the roughly 700 donors were used, and that subset was treated as a discovery cohort. The number of donors typed differed by locus, with about 620-630 for A, B, C, DRB1 and DQB1, roughly 550 for DQA1, 600 to 610 for DPA1, and 450 to 480 for DPB1. A separate validation cohort of over 95 different subjects was used in addition to the 666-subject first cohort. Donor age, sex, ethnicity and CMV serostatus were compiled alongside the repertoire data. The T cell repertoires of 550 to 850 subjects were profiled by immunosequencing and related to cytomegalovirus serostatus. Rather than using new phenotypic data, the later analysis identified candidate immune exposures from TCR beta sequences and from how often those sequences occurred across donors. To predict cytomegalovirus infection status, the study combined high-throughput TCR immunosequencing, statistical association of individual TCRs with disease status, and machine learning. Among a few hundred genotyped donors of the cohort, an average of approximately 250,000 unique TCR beta nucleotide sequences were sequenced per donor, around 18% of them non-productive. Of the roughly 400 genotyped donors, about 80% fell in the genetic ancestry cluster associated with self-reported Caucasian donors. Roughly 5 DR-DQ haplotypes were treated as single units for association and clustering because of strong linkage in the cohort. In an earlier analysis of 500 to 650 of the donors, high-throughput TCR beta sequencing was used to judge whether each TCR beta V gene segment behaved as functional or pseudogenic. An early release covering roughly 580 HLA-typed donors comprised about 300 gigabases of sequencing data and around 80 million unique TCR sequences. The aim of the study was to test whether cataloging public T cell receptors could identify signatures of past pathogen exposure. A later analysis re-analyzed previously published TCR beta repertoires from 550 to 700 donors and added high-resolution HLA genotyping to study TCR occurrence patterns. Both class I and class II loci were covered by HLA typing, at four-digit resolution. Every repertoire in the discovery cohort had been generated on one and the same sequencing platform. The research as a whole found: According to a later analysis, TCR association rates differed among HLA loci, with DRB1 alleles showing the most associated TCRs and HLA-C alleles showing the fewest. Presence/absence analyses assumed roughly uniform sequencing depth across donors, an assumption that may not hold. Correlated functional status among segregating V segments might reflect linkage disequilibrium, but an unknown experimental factor could not be ruled out. A later genetic analysis associated a missense DCLRE1C variant with V-gene and J-gene trimming of TCR beta chains, and an independent cohort replicated the association. A group of highly shared sequence variants was considered likely to be a technical artifact of the sequencing pipeline. In a later analysis, HLA-associated TCR beta chains showed more clonal expansion and lower generation probabilities than non-associated chains that were equally common. In this cohort, only TCR beta chains were sequenced, and detectable features were limited by the absence of alpha or paired-chain data. Some IMGT-functional V segments, including TRBV6-2 and TRBV6-3, could not be told apart with the 87-base-pair reads, so those segments were excluded. It was suggested by the authors that the approach could potentially be generalized to other disease states and immunological phenotypes. While some public TCRs were present in many individuals, most TCR sequences turned up only very rarely across donors. Compared with the roughly 710-donor mean, donors in an Asian-associated ancestry cluster had fewer N-insertions in productive TCRs, according to a later genetic analysis. A further reported finding was that TCR beta sequences accurately predicted the HLA-A and HLA-B alleles for most subjects in the first cohort. The earlier analysis of some 540 of the donors excluded around 17 rarely observed V segments, including chromosome 9 orphons, because counts were too low. A later analysis found that most CMV-associated TCR beta chains appeared HLA-restricted, with HLA associations seemingly driven largely by CMV exposure. A few of the identified cytomegalovirus-associated TCR beta chains were confirmed in vitro to be specific for cytomegalovirus antigens. When HLA alleles, especially DR and DQ, strongly co-occurred, TCR associations were difficult to assign to individual alleles. The classifier was reported to diagnose cytomegalovirus status with high specificity and sensitivity in both the original cohort and the validation cohort. Specific HLA alleles were associated with 15,000 to 20,000 TCR beta sequences at a false discovery rate of 0.05 in a later analysis. HLA typing was unavailable for some donors at each locus, so association tests used only the typed subset. In an earlier analysis of some 550 of the donors, most TCR beta V segments were observed in productive rearrangements about 87% or about 30% of the time, broadly matching IMGT annotations. The only immune exposure information available for the cohort was CMV serostatus. The study gave a list of 150 to 200 TCR beta chains associated with cytomegalovirus. In a later analysis, several top co-occurrence clusters were reported to appear linked to parvovirus B19, influenza, CMV and Epstein-Barr virus.

Libraries were built with the immunoSEQ multiplex PCR assay. For the multiplex PCR, a mixture combining 60 forward primers for TCR Vbeta segments and 13 reverse primers for TCR Jbeta segments was used. The CDR3 region of rearranged TCR beta genes was amplified from genomic DNA by a multiplex PCR assay. The amplified TCR beta libraries were sequenced on the Illumina HiSeq System as 87-base-pair reads. The source study handled its data this way. In a later analysis, some 80 million unique TCR beta chains were counted across the 500 to 850 repertoires, and approximately 9.9 million of these chains were shared by at least two donors. Raw reads were error-corrected and collapsed into unique sequences by a nearest-neighbor algorithm in which closely related sequences were merged to remove PCR and sequencing errors. To assign V, D and J gene segments, CDR3 sequences were aligned to IMGT reference sequences. For a sequence to be retained, at least a six-nucleotide match to both a V gene segment and a J gene segment was required. Rearrangements were classified as productive when the CDR3 lacked stop codons and remained in frame with V and J, and all other rearrangements were classified as non-productive. CDR3 was defined by IMGT convention, running from the second conserved V-encoded cysteine to the conserved J-encoded phenylalanine. Sequences without an unambiguous match to a single V gene segment were excluded from the earlier analysis of approximately 600 of the donors. An earlier analysis of over 450 of the donors classified V segments as functional when productive rearrangements were above 56.7% and as segregating when the standard deviation between donors was above 5%. A statistical classification framework was built for diagnosing cytomegalovirus status from the catalog of TCR beta chain sequences. In a later analysis, TCR nucleotide sequences were compared against IMGT/GENE-DB human TR gene sequences so that V and J genes could be assigned. Using the TCRdist pipeline, a later analysis assigned CDR3 sequences along with most-parsimonious VDJ recombination scenarios. A later analysis defined each TCR beta chain by its CDR3 amino acid sequence plus V-gene family, and excluded reads lacking a unique V-gene family. In a later analysis, 550 to 650 highly shared, low-generation-probability nucleotide sequences were removed to address suspected cross-contamination and a sequencing artifact. For each public chain, a later analysis derived a clonal expansion index from normalized ranks of inferred template counts within each repertoire. Generation probabilities in a later analysis came from a VDJ recombination model fitted to out-of-frame rearrangements, and those results were checked against IGoR. In a later analysis, hypergeometric tests were used to score TCR-TCR, TCR-HLA and TCR-CMV co-occurrence, with a repertoire-size bias correction applied to TCR pairs. To estimate false discovery rates, a later analysis permuted the HLA or CMV assignments 20 times. In a later analysis, co-occurring TCRs were grouped using DBSCAN, and TCRdist sequence similarity was added for clustering within HLA-allele-positive subsets. Repertoires with fewer than 30,000 or more than 120,000 public chains were left out of co-occurrence clustering, as were five repertoires with anomalous nucleotide sharing. Sourced from immuneACCESS, this table was stored by TCRdb with only in-frame sequences that have V and J called. A share of the clones is absent; for the studies checked, an unresolved V gene accounts for under half, and the remainder has no known explanation. The V and J calls and clone size come from that table; D and trimming were worked out from the DNA. For this sample there are over 150,000 clones; around 77% appear just once. Less than 3.5% of the sample comes from the top ten.

The cohort consisted of hundreds of healthy bone marrow donors. At the time of sampling, all cohort members were nominally healthy, though unrecorded immune exposures were likely present. The donor was CMV seronegative and was included in the group of 352 seronegative cohort members. A peripheral blood sample was provided by each donor, and peripheral blood mononuclear cells were used for TCR beta sequencing. Genomic DNA extraction from the blood cell samples was performed with the Qiagen DNeasy Blood Extraction Kit. CDR1 and CDR2 are drawn from the germline V gene: MGHRA, YSYEKL. From its cysteine to its phenylalanine, the CDR3 spans 17 amino acids. Only CDR3 DNA remains: 51 bases, in frame from the first base. Germline trimming: 1 base from V, 6 bases from J; junction bases outside gene matches: 6.

The chain links TRBV4-1 with TRBJ2-3; 14 bases in between match TRBD2. Sequencing input: PBMCs. The sequence came from a woman in her 30s in good health and CMV-seronegative. In nucleotide form, the sequence is TGCGCCAGCAGCCAAGGACTAGCGGGGGGGTCCGGGGATACGCAGTATTTT. Its translation reads: CASSQGLAGGSGDTQYF.